These T cell receptor beta chains were read from a single sample in a study of early T cells in non-severe SARS-CoV-2 infection. MiXCR was run by TCRdb on the 5' RACE reads, yielding one entry per CDR3 protein. Of approximately 65,000 distinct CDR3 sequences in the sample, about 10% were seen once. The starting material was whole blood, obtained at baseline. The origin of the receptors is an adult who was a healthcare worker with PCR-confirmed SARS-CoV-2 infection or an uninfected control (not recorded which). Each CDR3 is given with its conserved first and last residue. D genes are given only for firm matches. Expanded clones are given a class, and other clones once, few, many or no size at all.

>TRBD2|few|TRBV6-6|TRBJ2-1
TGTGCCAGCTCTCCGGGACTAGGAGGCAATGAGCAGTTCTTC
CASSPGLGGNEQFF
>NA|NA|TRBV20-1|TRBJ2-1
TGCAGTGCTCTCCCGACTGGGGGGGGGCGAAATGAGCAGTTCTTC
CSALPTGGGRNEQFF
>NA|many|TRBV3-1|TRBJ2-1
TGTGCCAGCAGCCAAGCCGGGGGCAGGGTTGCTTTTCGGCAGTTCTTC
CASSQAGGRVAFRQFF
>NA|many|TRBV6-6|TRBJ2-7
TGTGCCAGCAGTTACTCTTCCTTTGCTAGGTCATCCGAGCAGTACTTC
CASSYSSFARSSEQYF
>NA|few|TRBV7-8|TRBJ2-1
TGTGCCAGCAGCTTAGTCCAGGGGGGCCGAGGTCCGTTCTTC
CASSLVQGGRGPFF
>NA|few|TRBV5-1|TRBJ2-3
TGCGCCAGCAGTACCGCCTACGATACGCAGTATTTT
CASSTAYDTQYF
>NA|NA|TRBV20-1|TRBJ2-1
TGCAGTGCTAGAGAGCCGGGGGCACACAATGAGCAGTTCTTC
CSAREPGAHNEQFF
>NA|few|TRBV4-3|TRBJ2-7
TGCGCCAGCAGCCAAGATCAGGGATCCGTTCGTCGGCAGTACTTC
CASSQDQGSVRRQYF
>TRBD1|many|TRBV5-1|TRBJ2-7
TGCGCCAGCAGCTCCACAGGGGACGGGCAGTACTTC
CASSSTGDGQYF
>NA|few|TRBV10-3|TRBJ1-4
TGTGCCATCGGGGAGGGGGCAACTAATGAAAAACTGTTTTTT
CAIGEGATNEKLFF
>NA|many|TRBV3-1|TRBJ1-2
TGTGCCAGCAGCCGCGATCAGGGGACTAAACACTATGGCTACACCTTC
CASSRDQGTKHYGYTF
>NA|NA|TRBV7-8|TRBJ1-1
TGTGCCAGCAGCTTAGCGCTGGGAGTTGAAGCTTTCTTT
CASSLALGVEAFF
>NA|few|TRBV19|TRBJ2-1
TGTGCCAGTAGTATCAGGGGGGCAGGGCCAGGAAATGAGCAGTTCTTC
CASSIRGAGPGNEQFF
>NA|many|TRBV2|TRBJ1-6
TGTGCCAGCAGTGGAACGCGGCTGGGAGCCGATTCACCCCTCCACTTT
CASSGTRLGADSPLHF
>NA|many|TRBV7-3|TRBJ2-3
TGTGCCAGCAGCCCATCGGGCGCGGATACGCAGTATTTT
CASSPSGADTQYF
>NA|NA|TRBV7-9|TRBJ1-5
TGTGCCAGCAGCCACACTACCGGGACGTCGCCCCAGCATTTT
CASSHTTGTSPQHF
>TRBD2|few|TRBV30|TRBJ2-3
TGTGCCTGGCGACCTAGCGGCCTCTGGAAGCAGTATTTT
CAWRPSGLWKQYF
>NA|few|TRBV7-6|TRBJ2-1
TGTGCCAGCAGCCCGTTGGCGCCTGAGCAGTTCTTC
CASSPLAPEQFF
>NA|NA|TRBV20-1|TRBJ1-5
TGCAGTGCTAGTCGGGATGCGGGCAATCAGCCCCAGCATTTT
CSASRDAGNQPQHF
>NA|NA|TRBV7-8|TRBJ2-1
TGTGCCAGCAGCTACCCAGGGATCCTGGCCAATGAGCAGTTCTTC
CASSYPGILANEQFF
>NA|many|TRBV9|TRBJ1-4
TGTGCCAGCAGCTACAGTGCAACTAATGAAAAACTGTTTTTT
CASSYSATNEKLFF
>NA|NA|TRBV18|TRBJ1-5
TGTGCCAGCTCACCCCAAAATGGGCCCCAGCATTTT
CASSPQNGPQHF
>NA|many|TRBV4-3|TRBJ1-2
TGCGCCAGCAGCCCCGATCTCCGGGACCGTACAGGCTATGGCTACACCTTC
CASSPDLRDRTGYGYTF
>NA|many|TRBV24-1|TRBJ1-5
TGTGCCACCAGTAGAGGCAGAAATCAGCCCCAGCATTTT
CATSRGRNQPQHF
>TRBD1|NA|TRBV12-3/TRBV12-4|TRBJ2-2
TGTGCCAGCAGTGCCGACAGGGGATCGGGAACCGGGGAGCTGTTTTTT
CASSADRGSGTGELFF
>NA|NA|TRBV20-1|TRBJ2-3
TGCAGTGCTGACAAACGACCCGGAGATACGCAGTATTTT
CSADKRPGDTQYF
>NA|NA|TRBV2|TRBJ1-6
TGTGCCACCCGCCGGGACCAGAGTTCACCCCTCCACTTT
CATRRDQSSPLHF
>NA|many|TRBV4-3|TRBJ2-3
TGCGCCAGCAGCCAAGATTCCCTCGAGGGTACAGATACGCAGTATTTT
CASSQDSLEGTDTQYF
>NA|many|TRBV5-1|TRBJ2-2
TGCGCCAGCAGCTTCCTGACAGTTACCGGGGAGCTGTTTTTT
CASSFLTVTGELFF
>NA|many|TRBV7-7|TRBJ2-2
TGTGCTAGCAGCTCCTCGGGGAGGAACACCGGGGAGCTGTTTTTT
CASSSSGRNTGELFF
>TRBD1|NA|TRBV11-2|TRBJ2-7
TGTGCCAGCAGCCCTAAATCCGGGACAGGGGACTACGAGCAGTACTTC
CASSPKSGTGDYEQYF
>NA|NA|TRBV5-1|TRBJ2-2
TGCGCCAGCAGCCGAGGACACAGCACCGGGGAGCTGTTTTTT
CASSRGHSTGELFF
>TRBD1|many|TRBV6-5|TRBJ2-2
TGTGCCAGCAGTTACTCGGGACAGGGCAACGGGGAGCTGTTTTTT
CASSYSGQGNGELFF
>NA|NA|TRBV11-2|TRBJ2-7
TGTGCCAGCAGCTTAGTAGGGGCCACCTACGAGCAGTACTTC
CASSLVGATYEQYF
>NA|few|TRBV11-2|TRBJ1-2
TGTGCCAGCAGCTTTGGAACAACTTATGGCTACACCTTC
CASSFGTTYGYTF
>NA|few|TRBV11-2|TRBJ2-3
TGTGCCAGCAGCCCCACTGCAGGGGACACAGATACGCAGTATTTT
CASSPTAGDTDTQYF
>NA|few|TRBV18|TRBJ2-7
TGTGCCAGCTCGCACCTCAGGGACGAGCAGTACTTC
CASSHLRDEQYF
>TRBD2|NA|TRBV7-9|TRBJ2-1
TGTGCCAGCAGCTCCCCTAGCGGGTCCGGCGGGGATGAGCAGTTCTTC
CASSSPSGSGGDEQFF
>NA|NA|TRBV21-1|TRBJ2-7
TGTGCCAGCAGCCAGGACAGGGGAGGCGTCTACGAGCAGTACTTC
CASSQDRGGVYEQYF
>NA|NA|TRBV29-1|TRBJ1-2
TGCAGCGTTGGGGCCCCCTCTGGCTATGGCTACACCTTC
CSVGAPSGYGYTF
>TRBD2|NA|TRBV6-5|TRBJ2-7
TGTGCCAGCAGTTACTCTTCTGGGCGGGGGGCTACCTACGAGCAGTACTTC
CASSYSSGRGATYEQYF
>TRBD1|few|TRBV12-3/TRBV12-4|TRBJ1-6
TGTGCCAGCAGTCACGGGACAGACAATTCACCCCTCCACTTT
CASSHGTDNSPLHF
>NA|few|TRBV12-3/TRBV12-4|TRBJ2-1
TGTGCCAGCGGGTGGAATGAGCAGTTCTTC
CASGWNEQFF
>TRBD2|once|TRBV5-1|TRBJ2-3
TGCGCCAGCAGCTTTAGCGGGGGGAGCACAGATACGCAGTATTTT
CASSFSGGSTDTQYF
>NA|NA|TRBV27|TRBJ1-2
TGTGCCAGCAGGGGTAACTATGGCTACACCTTC
CASRGNYGYTF